This T cell receptor beta chain was captured by sequencing in a study of blood T cell repertoires in COVID-19 (dated by TCRdb to 2018 to 2020). In terms of the full investigation: Collaborator samples came from the United States, Italy and Spain and covered acute and convalescent phases of COVID-19. The prospective study material was composed of cDNA or gDNA derived from T cells, B-cell-depleted T cells, or PBMCs. The dataset comprised deeply sampled blood TCRbeta repertoires from subjects exposed to, actively infected with, or recovered from COVID-19. The repertoires were made available in a free public database intended to serve as a resource for research on the immune response to SARS-CoV-2. The samples were drawn from two sources: the first 160 participants of the ongoing ImmuneRACE study, and 1,254 subjects contributed by 6 global collaborators. Sample metadata almost always included a de-identified subject ID, COVID-19 status, age in years and sex. Where HLA class I and class II types were available, the types were taken from metadata supplied by the sample provider, not from assay-based typing. Beyond this particular receptor, the publication reports: How much clinical and demographic metadata was included differed by source and by participant, and the metadata was provided uncurated.

In the prospective study, participants were 18 to 89 years old, resided in 20 to 30 geographic areas of the United States, and were enrolled through a virtual design. In the prospective study, participants were assigned to cohorts based on the clinical history participants reported in a screening survey and a study questionnaire. For ImmuneRACE Cohort 3, a participant was defined as recovered based on two consecutive negative NP/OP PCR tests, clearance by a healthcare professional, or resolution of symptoms. In the prospective study, whole blood, serum and a nasopharyngeal or oropharyngeal swab were collected from each participant by mobile phlebotomists. Over an approximately two-month period, participants in the prospective study had the option of providing additional blood draws and questionnaires. Blood samples from the prospective study were shipped frozen or at room temperature prior to DNA extraction.

Concerning this clone itself: What this receptor recognizes is not known. No per-base quality is available; no much larger clone lies one base away.

The CDR3 contains 12 residues, cysteine and phenylalanine counted. Solely the CDR3 DNA is kept, with 36 bases framed from the first base. CDR1 and CDR2, per the germline V gene, are SGHAT and FQNNGV. A distance of 10 bases separates the germline ends of V and J, which lose 3 bases and 8 bases respectively. TCRbeta CDR3 regions were amplified from genomic DNA using the immunoSEQ Assay, a bias-controlled multiplex PCR. On the authors' methods: Within the assay, amplification of reference gene primers was used to estimate how many nucleated cells each sample contained. Sequence reads were collapsed and filtered to measure the absolute abundance of every unique TCRbeta CDR3 rearrangement. Productive Simpson clonality was computed per sample as the square root of Simpson's diversity index over productive rearrangements. The table was pulled from immuneACCESS by TCRdb, which kept in-frame rearrangements only. Such tables lose some clones; where checked, under half of the loss comes from unresolved V genes, and the rest has no known cause. V and J calls and clone size follow that table, whereas D and trimming were derived from the DNA. Counted in this sample were approximately 170,000 clones; about four fifths of them appeared once. Approximately 12% of the sample goes to the ten largest clones.

The origin of this receptor is a man aged 45-65 years who had recovered from COVID-19. Input material: PBMCs or T cells enriched from blood (not recorded which). In this chain, TRBV11-2 is recombined with TRBJ1-1, with TRBD1 tentatively as D gene (5 bases match). The sequenced DNA is TGTGCCAGCAGCTTGTGGGGGGGAGAAGCTTTCTTT. This translates into CASSLWGGEAFF.